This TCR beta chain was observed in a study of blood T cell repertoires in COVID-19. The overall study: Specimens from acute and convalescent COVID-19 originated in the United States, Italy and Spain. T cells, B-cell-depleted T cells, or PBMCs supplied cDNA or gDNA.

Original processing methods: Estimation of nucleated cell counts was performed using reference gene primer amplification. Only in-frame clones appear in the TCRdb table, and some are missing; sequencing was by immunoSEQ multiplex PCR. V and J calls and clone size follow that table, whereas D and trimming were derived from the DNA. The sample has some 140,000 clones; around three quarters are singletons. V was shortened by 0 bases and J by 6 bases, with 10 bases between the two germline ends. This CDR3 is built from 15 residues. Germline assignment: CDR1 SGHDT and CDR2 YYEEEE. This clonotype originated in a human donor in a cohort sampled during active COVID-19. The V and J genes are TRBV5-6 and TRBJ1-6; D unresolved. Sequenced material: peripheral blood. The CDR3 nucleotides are TGTGCCAGCAGCTTGGATGCGACACTTAATTCACCCCTCCACTTT. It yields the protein CASSLDATLNSPLHF.